The 18 T cell receptor beta chains given below trace back to one sample, sequenced in a study of blood T cell repertoires in COVID-19. Profiling relied on immunoSEQ multiplex PCR, and the TCRdb table lists in-frame clones only, not all of them. The data contain roughly 400,000 clones, around 90% of them singletons. What was sequenced was PBMCs or T cells enriched from blood (not recorded which). These receptors were collected from a woman between 40 and 50 years old with acute COVID-19.

V and J are TRBV12-3 or TRBV12-4 and TRBJ1-1; unclear D gene. This CDR3 is built from 13 residues. V dropped 2 bases and J dropped 0 bases, with 4 bases sitting between them. The CDR3 DNA reads as TGTGCCAGCAGTTTACAGTTGAACACTGAAGCTTTCTTT. Translation gives CASSLQLNTEAFF.

This chain connects TRBV27 to TRBJ1-2; 8 bases fit TRBD1. The germline V gene encodes CDR1 MNHEY and CDR2 SMNVEV (reference sequence). The CDR3 consists of 16 residues. The V and J ends lost 3 bases and 4 bases, in that order; junction bases with no gene match: 10. CDR3 coding DNA: TGTGCCAGCAGTTTTCACCGACAGGGGCTAGCCTATGGCTACACCTTC. Translated, it gives CASSFHRQGLAYGYTF.

The chain is built from TRBV2 and TRBJ2-2; 7 bases fit TRBD1. Germline loops: CDR1 SNHLY, CDR2 FYNNEI. The V and J ends lost 6 bases and 0 bases, in that order; junction bases with no gene match: 10. This CDR3 is 17 amino acids long. The CDR3 loop reads CASRTGQPNANTGELFF. In DNA, the CDR3 is TGTGCCAGCAGGACGGGACAGCCAAACGCGAACACCGGGGAGCTGTTTTTT.

The chain carries TRBV9 and TRBJ2-1; TRBD2 agrees at 11 bases. The CDR3 covers 16 residues. J was trimmed by 5 bases and V by 0 bases; bases with no gene match: 4. The germline gives CDR1 SGDLS, CDR2 YYNGEE. The CDR3 DNA is TGTGCCAGCAGCGTAGGCGGGACTAGCGGTAACAATGAGCAGTTCTTC. This translates into CASSVGGTSGNNEQFF.

The chain couples TRBV3-1 (or the pseudogene TRBV3-2) to TRBJ1-6; weak D call: TRBD1 (5 bases). Germline CDR1 is LGHDT and CDR2 is YNNKEL (reference sequence). The V end was cut by 2 bases, the J end by 10 bases, with 15 bases between. This CDR3 comprises 15 residues. This CDR3 reads CASSQWGVAGSPLHF. CDR3 in DNA: TGTGCCAGCAGCCAATGGGGGGTTGCAGGCTCACCCCTCCACTTT.

There are many counts of this clone. The V gene is TRBV6-5, the J gene TRBJ2-1, with D uncertain. The CDR3 sequence is 13 residues long. Trimming left V 7 bases short and J 4 bases short, with 11 bases between. In germline, CDR1 is MNHEY, CDR2 SVGAGI. CDR3 sequence (DNA): TGTGCCAGCACGATCGGCGGTTACAATGAGCAGTTCTTC. Translating it yields CASTIGGYNEQFF.

The chain uses TRBV4-1 and TRBJ1-2; TRBD1 aligns across 8 bases. Losses at the gene ends were 4 bases for V and 3 bases for J; bases not matched to a gene: 10. The CDR3 consists of 16 residues. From germline, CDR1 is MGHRA and CDR2 YSYEKL. The CDR3 sequence: CASSLAFQGADYGYTF. As DNA, the CDR3 is TGCGCCAGCAGCCTGGCGTTTCAGGGGGCAGACTATGGCTACACCTTC.

The V and J genes are TRBV19 and TRBJ1-5, with 8 bases matching TRBD1. There are 14 residues in the CDR3. The J segment lost 3 bases and the V segment lost 7 bases, leaving 5 bases of the junction unmatched. Germline V CDR1 and CDR2: LNHDA, SQIVND (reference sequence). DNA for the CDR3: TGTGCCAGTACCCAGACAGGGGACAATCAGCCCCAGCATTTT. Amino acids: CASTQTGDNQPQHF.

J is TRBJ1-3 and V is TRBV18; D is ambiguous. CDR1 and CDR2 from the germline V gene are KGHSH and LQKENI. The CDR3 extends over 16 amino acids. Trimming took off 3 bases at V and 7 bases at J, with 19 bases between the two ends. DNA of the CDR3: TGTGCCAGCTCACCCGTTTCAGGCTCGGCTCGTAACACCATATATTTT. It is translated as CASSPVSGSARNTIYF.

In its sample, this clone was seen once. The chain links TRBV6-5 to TRBJ1-6; 8 nucleotides agree with TRBD1. Looked up from germline, CDR1 is MNHEY and CDR2 is SVGAGI. This CDR3 contains 15 residues. V lost 10 bases and J lost 10; bases outside the gene matches: 15. This chain's CDR3 is CATNRDRLQTSPLHF. CDR3 sequence (DNA): TGTGCCACAAACCGGGACAGGCTCCAAACGTCACCCCTCCACTTT.

V usage is TRBV7-2 and J usage is TRBJ1-4; D remains unclear. This CDR3 is 17 amino acids long. Germline CDR1 SGHTA, CDR2 FQGNSA. Trimming shortened V by 3 bases and J by 4 bases, and 18 bases separated the two germline ends. CDR3 region: CASSFYPTAGINEKLFF. CDR3 bases: TGTGCCAGCAGCTTTTACCCGACCGCAGGAATTAATGAAAAACTGTTTTTT.

The chain recombines TRBV30 with TRBJ2-3, with D unresolved. Germline CDR1 reads GTSNPN; CDR2 reads SVGIG (reference sequence). The length of the CDR3 is 12 residues. Trimming took off 3 bases at V and 0 bases at J, with 4 bases between the two ends. In nucleotides, the CDR3 is TGTGCCTGGAGCCTAAGCACAGATACGCAGTATTTT. This gives the protein CAWSLSTDTQYF.

The chain couples TRBV11-2 to TRBJ1-4; D unresolved. The CDR3 runs 14 residues. Germline V gene sequence: CDR1 SGHAT, CDR2 FQNNGV. V lost 3 bases to trimming and J lost 5 bases, with 10 bases between them. CDR3 nucleotides: TGTGCCAGCAGCTTGGGCGTGAACAATGAAAAACTGTTTTTT. Protein product: CASSLGVNNEKLFF.

The chain carries TRBV7-2 and TRBJ2-1; D perhaps matches TRBD1 (5 bases). Trimming took 1 base from V and 6 from J, leaving 10 bases between them. Germline V gives CDR1 SGHTA, CDR2 FQGNSA. The length of the CDR3 is 14 residues. The CDR3 DNA sequence: TGTGCCAGCAGCTTAGTGGCCAGGGTCAATGAGCAGTTCTTC. This encodes CASSLVARVNEQFF.

J is TRBJ1-3 and V is TRBV30; D unresolved. Germline CDR1 is GTSNPN and CDR2 is SVGIG (reference sequence). This CDR3 contains 14 residues. V was cut by 2 bases and J by 3 bases, with 11 bases left in between. For the CDR3, the DNA is TGTGCCTGGAGTAGAGGGATAGGTGGAAACACCATATATTTT. Translating it yields CAWSRGIGGNTIYF.

This chain connects TRBV4-2 to TRBJ1-2; maybe TRBD1 (6 bases). V was trimmed by 4 bases and J by 2 bases, leaving 20 bases between them. Germline CDR1 is LGHNA and CDR2 is YNFKEQ. This CDR3 spans 17 amino acids. The CDR3 nucleotides read TGTGCCAGCAGCCCTTCCGCAGGGGCGCGGGTAAACTATGGCTACACCTTC. It translates to CASSPSAGARVNYGYTF.

V is TRBV6-5 and J is TRBJ1-6, with TRBD1 identical over 7 bases. The germline V gene encodes CDR1 MNHEY and CDR2 SVGAGI. V lost 2 bases to trimming and J lost 9 bases; unmatched junction nucleotides: 4. The CDR3 is 14 amino acids. In nucleotides, the CDR3 is TGTGCCAGCAGTTACCGACAGGGCGGTTCACCCCTCCACTTT. Translating gives CASSYRQGGSPLHF.

A note on this clone: This specimen includes other DNA sequences encoding the same CDR3. The chain links TRBV30 to TRBJ1-2; 7 nucleotides match TRBD1. V lost 2 bases, J lost 0 bases, and 3 bases stayed unmatched. Per the germline V gene, CDR1 is GTSNPN and CDR2 is SVGIG (reference sequence). The CDR3 consists of 14 residues. The chain's CDR3 is CAWSRQGSNYGYTF. CDR3 sequence (DNA): TGTGCCTGGAGTCGACAGGGCTCTAACTATGGCTACACCTTC.